This TCR beta chain was captured in a study of blood T cell repertoires in COVID-19. Study information: COVID-19 samples collected from the United States, Italy and Spain covered acute and convalescent phases. Sources were T cells, B-cell-depleted T cells, or PBMCs; the material itself was cDNA or gDNA.

Source study methods: Amplifying reference gene primers gave estimates of nucleated cell counts. Profiling relied on immunoSEQ multiplex PCR, and the TCRdb table lists in-frame clones only, not all of them. The V and J calls and the clone size are those of that table, but D and trimming were determined from the DNA. Of roughly 70,000 clones listed, more than 75% are singletons. J lost 6 bases, V lost 6 bases, and 11 bases had no gene match. The germline gives CDR1 SGDLS, CDR2 YYNGEE. There are 16 residues in the CDR3. This chain joins TRBV9 and TRBJ2-3, with TRBD2 matching 12 bases. Sample: peripheral blood. The clonotype was recovered from a man aged 50-59 years with active COVID-19. CDR3 region: CASTPSGRATRDTQYF. In DNA, the CDR3 is TGTGCCAGCACCCCTAGCGGGAGGGCCACAAGGGATACGCAGTATTTT.